This passage covers 8 T cell receptor beta chains from one sample sequenced in a study of T cell repertoires in cytomegalovirus infection. For these TCRs, the target antigens are not known. Using its own MiXCR run on the reads, TCRdb lists one record per CDR3 protein. The sample yields roughly 200,000 distinct CDR3 sequences, 30% to 45% seen once. The specimen was CD8+ T cells from cultured PBMCs, collected from culture after CMV antigen stimulation. Receptor source: a human donor in good health (CMV status not recorded). Some clones in this sample may be carry-over from other donors' samples.

This clonotype was picked up one time. The chain couples TRBV29-1 to TRBJ2-2; no definite D call. The CDR3 is 19 amino acids. Germline V lookup: CDR1 SQVTM, CDR2 ANQGSEA. The germline V and J ends were trimmed by 4 bases and 0 bases, with 24 bases remaining between them. Written as DNA, the CDR3 is TGCAGCGTTGGGTCTCACCCACGGCCACTACCCCCGAACACCGGGGAGCTGTTTTTT. Amino acid sequence: CSVGSHPRPLPPNTGELFF.

The chain combines TRBV12-5 with TRBJ2-1; 8 bases are a match to TRBD2. This CDR3 region has 13 residues. Unmatched junction bases numbered 4, after V lost 6 bases and J lost 6 bases. Germline V gene sequence: CDR1 LGHNT, CDR2 FRNRAP. The CDR3 DNA follows: TGTGCTAGTGGGTCAGGACTAGCCAATGAGCAGTTCTTC. Its translation: CASGSGLANEQFF.

The V and J genes are TRBV7-3 and TRBJ1-1; maybe TRBD1 (6 bases). Germline loops: CDR1 SGHTA, CDR2 FQGTGA. With 1 base removed from V and 5 bases from J, the gap between germline ends came to 11 bases. This CDR3 is 14 amino acids long. The CDR3 reads CASSLIGGWTEAFF. DNA for the CDR3: TGTGCCAGCAGCTTAATTGGGGGCTGGACTGAAGCTTTCTTT.

The rearrangement links TRBV6-1 to TRBJ1-3, with D unresolved. With 0 bases removed from V and 2 bases from J, the gap between germline ends came to 8 bases. The CDR3 has 15 residues. Germline V gene sequence: CDR1 MNHNS, CDR2 SASEGT. The CDR3: CASSEAPTPGNTIYF. CDR3 nucleotides: TGTGCCAGCAGTGAAGCTCCCACCCCTGGAAACACCATATATTTT.

This clonotype was seen only a few times. J is TRBJ2-7 and V is TRBV7-6; 9 positions match TRBD1. The CDR3 sequence is 15 residues long. V trimming: 4 bases; J trimming: 2 bases; junction bases outside the gene matches: 6. Germline-derived CDR1 and CDR2 are SGHVS and FNYEAQ. DNA of the CDR3: TGTGCCAGCAGCTCCCGGGACAGGGATACCTACGAGCAGTACTTC. This translates into CASSSRDRDTYEQYF. Together with reference TRBV7-6 and TRBJ2-7, the CDR3 gives the full variable domain: GAGVSQSPRYKVTKRGQDVALRCDPISGHVSLYWYRQALGQGPEFLTYFNYEAQQDKSGLPNDRFSAERPEGSISTLTIQRTEQRDSAMYRCASSSRDRDTYEQYFGPGTRLTVT.

This clonotype was seen a handful of times. This rearrangement joins TRBV7-6 to TRBJ2-1; TRBD1 matches at 7 bases. The CDR3 extends over 17 amino acids. The germline V gene encodes CDR1 SGHVS and CDR2 FNYEAQ. V was clipped by 5 bases and J by 7 bases; unmatched bases: 17. CDR3 bases: TGTGCCAGCAGCCAAATTGCCTACAGGGGCAGGGGTAATGAGCAGTTCTTC. This translates into CASSQIAYRGRGNEQFF.

The chain has TRBV7-8 and TRBJ2-5; D remains ambiguous. The CDR3 loop spans 18 amino acids. In germline, CDR1 is SGHVS, CDR2 FQNEAQ. V was shortened by 7 bases and J by 3 bases, with 27 bases between the two germline ends. This CDR3 is CASIPPTGPGRSKETQYF. In nucleotides, the CDR3 is TGTGCCAGCATCCCACCCACGGGCCCCGGCCGATCGAAAGAGACCCAGTACTTC. Full variable domain (outside the CDR3, taken from reference TRBV7-8 and TRBJ2-5): GAGVSQSPRYKVAKRGQDVALRCDPISGHVSLFWYQQALGQGPEFLTYFQNEAQLDKSGLPSDRFFAERPEGSVSTLKIQRTQQEDSAVYLCASIPPTGPGRSKETQYFGPGTRLLVL.

The chain employs TRBV7-2 and TRBJ2-1, with TRBD2 matching over 14 bases. Unmatched junction bases numbered 6, after V lost 4 bases and J lost 4 bases. CDR3 length: 17 amino acids. The germline V gene has CDR1 SGHTA and CDR2 FQGNSA. DNA for the CDR3: TGTGCCAGCAGCTCCGGGACTAGCGGGGGCCTTTACAATGAGCAGTTCTTC. It yields the protein CASSSGTSGGLYNEQFF.